This T cell receptor beta chain is drawn from a study of shared clonotypes between healthy human individuals. Turning to the study itself: CD4 naive cells filled three plates per donor, CD4 memory three, CD8 naive two and CD8 memory one.

Libraries were prepared by immunoSEQ multiplex PCR; TCRdb keeps only in-frame clonotypes and omits some of them. In the table there are 2,500,000 or so clones, approximately 90% of which are singletons. Study findings and constraints: Rarefaction curves obtained for sorted subsets showed sequencing incomplete despite large depth.

On this clone itself: The antigen is unknown.

The CDR3 is 15 residues long. The germline CDR1 and CDR2 sequences are SGHRS and YFSETQ. Trimming cost V 2 bases and J 6 bases; bases outside gene matches: 5. Specimen: naive CD4+ T cells from PBMCs. Documented subset: CD45RA+ positively selected. This chain joins TRBV5-1 and TRBJ1-4, with 9 bases lining up with TRBD1. The receptor was derived from a man between 18 and 29 years old in good health. Some clones in this sample may be carry-over from other donors' samples. The CDR3 region is CASSFLTGGYEKLFF. CDR3 in DNA: TGCGCCAGCAGCTTCCTGACAGGGGGTTATGAAAAACTGTTTTTT.